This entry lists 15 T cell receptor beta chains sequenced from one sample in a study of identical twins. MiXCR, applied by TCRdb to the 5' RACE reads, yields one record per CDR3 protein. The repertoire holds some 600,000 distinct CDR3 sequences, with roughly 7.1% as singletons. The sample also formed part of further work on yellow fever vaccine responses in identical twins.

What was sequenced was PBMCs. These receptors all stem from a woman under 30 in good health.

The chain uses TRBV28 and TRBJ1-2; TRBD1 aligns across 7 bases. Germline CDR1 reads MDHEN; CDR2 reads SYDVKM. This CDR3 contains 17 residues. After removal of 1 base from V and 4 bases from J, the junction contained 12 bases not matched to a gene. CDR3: CASSLLVPDRSFYGYTF. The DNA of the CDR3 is TGTGCCAGCAGTTTATTGGTACCGGACAGGTCCTTCTATGGCTACACCTTC.

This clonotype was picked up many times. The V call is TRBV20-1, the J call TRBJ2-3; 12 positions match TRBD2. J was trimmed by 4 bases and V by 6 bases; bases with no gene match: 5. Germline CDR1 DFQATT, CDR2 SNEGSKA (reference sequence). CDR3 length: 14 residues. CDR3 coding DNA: TGCAGTGCCACTAGCGGGGGGTTGGCAGATACGCAGTATTTT. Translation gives CSATSGGLADTQYF.

In nucleotides, the CDR3 is TGTGCCAGCAGCTTAGTACTACGCCAAGAGACCCAGTACTTC. It specifies CASSLVLRQETQYF. The V and J genes are TRBV11-2 and TRBJ2-5; D is uncertain. The V and J ends lost 1 base and 1 base respectively, with 7 bases between them. The V gene's germline CDR1 is SGHAT and CDR2 FQNNGV. The CDR3 is 14 amino acids.

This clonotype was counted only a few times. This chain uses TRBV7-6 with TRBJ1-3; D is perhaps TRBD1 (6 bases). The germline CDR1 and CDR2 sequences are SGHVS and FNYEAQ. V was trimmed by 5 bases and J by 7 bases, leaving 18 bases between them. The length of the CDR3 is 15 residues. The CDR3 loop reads CASSPRSGAGNTIYF. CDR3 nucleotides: TGTGCCAGCAGCCCACGATCAGGGGCGGGGAACACCATATATTTT.

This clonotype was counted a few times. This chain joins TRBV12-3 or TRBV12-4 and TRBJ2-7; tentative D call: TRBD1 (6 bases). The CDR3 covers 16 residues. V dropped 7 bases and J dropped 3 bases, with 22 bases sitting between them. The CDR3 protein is CASKYSADSVFYEQYF. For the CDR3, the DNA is TGTGCCAGCAAATATTCTGCGGACAGTGTCTTCTACGAGCAGTACTTC.

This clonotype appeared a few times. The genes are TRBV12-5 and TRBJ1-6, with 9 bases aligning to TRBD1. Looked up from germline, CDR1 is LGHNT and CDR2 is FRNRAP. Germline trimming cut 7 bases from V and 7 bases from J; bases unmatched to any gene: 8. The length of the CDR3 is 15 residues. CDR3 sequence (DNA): TGTGCTAGTGTCCTGGGACAGGGCCTAAATTCACCCCTCCACTTT. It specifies CASVLGQGLNSPLHF.

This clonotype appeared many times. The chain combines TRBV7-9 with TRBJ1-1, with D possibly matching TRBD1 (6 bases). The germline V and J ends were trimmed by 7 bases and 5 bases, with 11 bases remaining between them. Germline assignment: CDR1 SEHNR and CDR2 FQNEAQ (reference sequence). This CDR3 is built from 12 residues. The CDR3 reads CASIQGGTEAFF. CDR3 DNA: TGTGCCAGCATACAGGGCGGGACTGAAGCTTTCTTT.

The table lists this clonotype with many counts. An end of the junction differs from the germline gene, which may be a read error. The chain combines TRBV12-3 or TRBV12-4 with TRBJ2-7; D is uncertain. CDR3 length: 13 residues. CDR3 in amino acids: CASSFLDSDEQYF. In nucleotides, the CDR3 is TGTGCCAGCAGTTTCCTAGACTCCGACGAGCAGTACTTC.

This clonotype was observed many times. The CDR3 sequence is CASSEVSARADTQYF. The CDR3 nucleotides read TGCGCCAGCAGTGAGGTGTCTGCACGAGCAGATACGCAGTATTTT. This rearrangement joins TRBV10-2 to TRBJ2-3; D is undetermined. Germline CDR1 reads WSHSY; CDR2 reads SAAADI. The CDR3 length is 15 residues. Trimming removed 2 bases at V and 4 bases at J, with 13 bases between.

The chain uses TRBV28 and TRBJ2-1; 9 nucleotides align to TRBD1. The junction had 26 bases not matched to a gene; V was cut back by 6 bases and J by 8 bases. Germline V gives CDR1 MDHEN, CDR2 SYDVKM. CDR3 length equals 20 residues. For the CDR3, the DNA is TGTGCCAGCAGACCCTTTAAGGACAGGGGAGGAATCCTTATGGGCGATGAGCAGTTCTTC. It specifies CASRPFKDRGGILMGDEQFF.

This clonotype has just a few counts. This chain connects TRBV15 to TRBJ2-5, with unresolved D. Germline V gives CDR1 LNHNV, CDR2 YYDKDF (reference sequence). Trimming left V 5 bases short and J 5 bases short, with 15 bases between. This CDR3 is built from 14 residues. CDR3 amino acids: CATSGARGWETQYF. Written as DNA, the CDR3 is TGTGCCACCAGCGGAGCTCGAGGTTGGGAGACCCAGTACTTC.

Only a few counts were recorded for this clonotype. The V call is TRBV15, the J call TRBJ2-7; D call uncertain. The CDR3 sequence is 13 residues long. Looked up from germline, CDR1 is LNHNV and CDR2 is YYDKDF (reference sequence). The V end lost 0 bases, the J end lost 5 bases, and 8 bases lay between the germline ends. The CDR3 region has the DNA TGTGCCACCAGCAGAGATTTGGACGACGAGCAGTACTTC. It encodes CATSRDLDDEQYF. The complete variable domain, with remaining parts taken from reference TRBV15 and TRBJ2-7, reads DAMVIQNPRYQVTQFGKPVTLSCSQTLNHNVMYWYQQKSSQAPKLLFHYYDKDFNNEADTPDNFQSRRPNTSFCFLDIRSPGLGDTAMYLCATSRDLDDEQYFGPGTRLTVT.

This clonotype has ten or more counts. The CDR3 DNA is TGTGCCAGCAGCCTCACAGGGGCCTACGAGCAGTACTTC. It specifies CASSLTGAYEQYF. The chain carries TRBV12-3 or TRBV12-4 and TRBJ2-7, with 7 bases identical to TRBD1. With 6 bases clipped from V and 2 bases from J, the junction kept 4 bases outside the gene matches. The CDR3 spans 13 residues.

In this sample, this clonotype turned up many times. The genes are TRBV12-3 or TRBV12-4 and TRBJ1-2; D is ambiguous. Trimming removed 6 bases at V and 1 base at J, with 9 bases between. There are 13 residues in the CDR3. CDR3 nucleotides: TGTGCCAGCAGCCCTCGTGATAACTATGGCTACACCTTC. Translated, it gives CASSPRDNYGYTF.

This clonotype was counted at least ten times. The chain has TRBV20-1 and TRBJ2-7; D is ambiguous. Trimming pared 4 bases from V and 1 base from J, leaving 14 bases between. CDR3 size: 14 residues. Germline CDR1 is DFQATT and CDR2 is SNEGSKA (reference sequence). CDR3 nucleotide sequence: TGCAGTGCTAAGGACGTATTCACATCCTACGAGCAGTACTTC. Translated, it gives CSAKDVFTSYEQYF.